One and the same sample provided the 18 T cell receptor beta chains below, sequenced in a study of post-analysis software for immune sequencing data. Each TCR beta cDNA library carried unique molecular identifiers. TCRdb re-analysed the PCR reads in MiXCR, keeping a single row per CDR3 protein. This table holds 650,000 to 850,000 distinct CDR3 sequences, around 45% found once. Notes on the study in general: Four or five TRBV segments were more frequent in patients than controls; TRBV5-6, TRBV5-1 and TRBV20-1 belonged to this group.

Antigen specificity for these receptors is unknown. The sample was blood. These receptors originate from a girl under 18 with multiple sclerosis.

V is TRBV6-6 and J is TRBJ2-4; D gene unclear. The J call may not be correct, given that the DNA end is closer to TRBJ2-7. This CDR3 is built from 12 residues. Germline V gene sequence: CDR1 MNHNY, CDR2 SVGAGI (reference sequence). The CDR3 coding sequence is TGTGCCAGCAGTTACCTCCAGGTCGAGCAGTACTTC. It is translated as CASSYLQVEQYF.

This sequence joins TRBV27 and TRBJ2-7; tentatively, D is TRBD1 (6 bases). The germline CDR1 and CDR2 sequences are MNHEY and SMNVEV (reference sequence). The CDR3 extends over 15 amino acids. Trimming removed 1 base at V and 1 base at J, with 11 bases between. This CDR3 reads CASSLYRDTSYEQYF. The CDR3, as DNA: TGTGCCAGCAGTTTATACAGGGACACTTCCTACGAGCAGTACTTC.

This clonotype was counted a single time. The chain recombines TRBV5-1 with TRBJ2-3; 11 bases are shared with TRBD1. CDR3 length: 15 residues. The junction had 9 bases not matched to a gene; V was cut back by 6 bases and J by 6 bases. The germline CDR1 and CDR2 sequences are SGHRS and YFSETQ. CDR3 sequence (DNA): TGCGCCAGCACCAAGGACAGGGGGCTGTTGGATACGCAGTATTTT. It specifies CASTKDRGLLDTQYF.

This clonotype was picked up a small number of times. Possible read error: a much larger clone is one base away. The V gene is TRBV9, the J gene TRBJ2-7; D is perhaps TRBD2 (6 bases). The ends were cut back, 4 bases at V and 7 bases at J, with 27 bases in the middle. The germline gives CDR1 SGDLS, CDR2 YYNGEE. The CDR3 sequence is 17 residues long. As DNA, the CDR3 is TGTGCCAGCAGCCCCCGCGGGCGGCGGGATGCCTACAATGAGCAGTACTTC. Protein product: CASSPRGRRDAYNEQYF.

This clonotype has just a few counts. V gene TRBV7-9 combines with J gene TRBJ1-5; perhaps TRBD1 as D (5 bases). Germline V gene data show CDR1 as SEHNR and CDR2 as FQNEAQ (reference sequence). This CDR3 has 13 residues. V dropped 3 bases and J dropped 6 bases, with 9 bases sitting between them. The CDR3 loop reads CASSLEGRQPQHF. CDR3 coding DNA: TGTGCCAGCAGCTTGGAGGGACGTCAGCCCCAGCATTTT. Full variable domain (rest looked up from reference TRBV7-9 and TRBJ1-5): DTGVSQNPRHKITKRGQNVTFRCDPISEHNRLYWYRQTLGQGPEFLTYFQNEAQLEKSRLLSDRFSAERPKGSFSTLEIQRTEQGDSAMYLCASSLEGRQPQHFGDGTRLSIL.

The count of this clonotype is one. J is TRBJ2-1 and V is TRBV20-1, with 11 bases that match TRBD1. Unmatched junction bases numbered 2, after V lost 1 base and J lost 6 bases. Germline CDR1 reads DFQATT; CDR2 reads SNEGSKA (reference sequence). The CDR3 extends over 14 amino acids. CDR3 nucleotide sequence: TGCAGTGCTAGAGGGGACAGGGGGAGCAATGAGCAGTTCTTC. Protein: CSARGDRGSNEQFF.

This chain links TRBV3-1 with TRBJ2-7; 11 positions agree with TRBD2. The end of the DNA aligns better with TRBJ2-5, so the J call may be wrong. In germline, CDR1 is LGHDT, CDR2 YNNKEL (reference sequence). The CDR3 has 15 residues. The CDR3 region is CASSPPTSGTETQYF. The CDR3 DNA reads TGTGCCAGCAGCCCCCCGACTAGCGGGACGGAGACCCAGTACTTC.

This clonotype showed up just once. The chain has TRBV10-3 and TRBJ2-5; TRBD2 matches at 13 bases. The J call is doubtful: the DNA matches TRBJ2-7 better. The CDR3 covers 15 residues. Per the germline V gene, CDR1 is ENHRY and CDR2 is SYGVKD. CDR3 sequence reads: CAISGSTSGRYEQYF. The CDR3, as DNA: TGTGCCATCAGTGGCTCGACTAGCGGGAGGTACGAGCAGTACTTC.

The chain couples TRBV20-1 to TRBJ2-7; D is uncertain. With 0 bases removed from V and 3 bases from J, the gap between germline ends came to 9 bases. CDR3 length: 13 residues. Germline V gene lookup returns CDR1 DFQATT and CDR2 SNEGSKA (reference sequence). The CDR3 region has the DNA TGCAGTGCTAGAGATGAAGGAGTCTACGAGCAGTACTTC. Translation gives CSARDEGVYEQYF.

This clonotype was counted a single time. The chain couples TRBV9 to TRBJ2-7; 11 bases are shared with TRBD1. CDR3 length equals 14 residues. Germline V gives CDR1 SGDLS, CDR2 YYNGEE. V shed 0 bases, J shed 8 bases, and the junction held 4 bases outside the gene matches. The chain's CDR3 is CASSVGDRGIQQYF. The CDR3 bases are TGTGCCAGCAGCGTAGGGGACAGGGGGATCCAGCAGTACTTC.

The genes are TRBV7-9 and TRBJ1-1; maybe TRBD1 (6 bases). CDR3 length: 14 residues. CDR1 SEHNR and CDR2 FQNEAQ come from the germline V gene (reference sequence). Deletions cut 0 bases from V and 6 bases from J, with 11 bases between. The CDR3 region is CASSLAMGGSEAFF. The CDR3 DNA follows: TGTGCCAGCAGCTTAGCGATGGGGGGCTCTGAAGCTTTCTTT. Based on the CDR3 plus reference TRBV7-9 and TRBJ1-1, the full variable domain is DTGVSQNPRHKITKRGQNVTFRCDPISEHNRLYWYRQTLGQGPEFLTYFQNEAQLEKSRLLSDRFSAERPKGSFSTLEIQRTEQGDSAMYLCASSLAMGGSEAFFGQGTRLTVV.

This chain joins TRBV3-1 and TRBJ2-1; 8 positions agree with TRBD2. The DNA end favors TRBJ2-7, so the J call may be wrong. The germline CDR1 and CDR2 sequences are LGHDT and YNNKEL (reference sequence). The CDR3 contains 17 residues. The CDR3 loop is CASSPREGSSSYNEQYF. In DNA form, the CDR3 reads TGTGCCAGCAGCCCTCGGGAGGGATCGAGCTCCTACAATGAGCAGTACTTC.

The chain has TRBV5-1 and TRBJ2-7; 9 bases align to TRBD2. V trimming: 5 bases; J trimming: 6 bases; junction bases outside the gene matches: 24. The CDR3 is 19 residues long. From germline, CDR1 is SGHRS and CDR2 YFSETQ. In DNA, the CDR3 is TGCGCCAGCAGTATCCAACGGGGGCTCAGCGGGAGGACCCCCTGCGAGCAGTACTTC. Protein product: CASSIQRGLSGRTPCEQYF.

Only a few counts were recorded for this clonotype. The V and J genes are TRBV12-3 or TRBV12-4 and TRBJ2-4; 12 nucleotides align to TRBD2. V was pared by 3 bases and J by 2 bases, with 11 bases of the junction left unmatched. CDR3 length equals 19 residues. This CDR3 reads CASSLVTSGSRLTKNIQYF. The CDR3 DNA is TGTGCCAGCAGTTTGGTGACTAGCGGGAGTCGGCTGACCAAAAACATTCAGTACTTC.

J is TRBJ2-1 and V is TRBV10-3; the match to TRBD2 covers 8 bases. Germline trimming cut 0 bases from V and 9 bases from J; bases unmatched to any gene: 10. There are 16 residues in the CDR3. CDR1 and CDR2 from the germline V gene are ENHRY and SYGVKD. CDR3 nucleotide sequence: TGTGCCATCAGTGAGTCCGAACGGGAGGGCTGGGGTGAGCAGTTCTTC. Protein: CAISESEREGWGEQFF.

The chain recombines TRBV12-3 or TRBV12-4 with TRBJ2-1; D is unclear. Trimming removed 5 bases from V and 6 bases from J, with 11 bases in between. This CDR3 region has 13 residues. Here the CDR3 DNA reads TGTGCCAGCAGTCTCCGTCCTCGCAATGAGCAGTTCTTC. It codes for CASSLRPRNEQFF.

This clonotype was counted a few times. The V and J genes are TRBV28 and TRBJ2-7; TRBD2 matches at 11 bases. V was clipped by 8 bases and J by 1 base; unmatched bases: 7. The CDR3 extends over 15 amino acids. Germline loops: CDR1 MDHEN, CDR2 SYDVKM. CDR3 in amino acids: CASEPGTSGSYEQYF. The CDR3 DNA sequence: TGTGCCAGCGAGCCCGGGACTAGCGGTTCCTACGAGCAGTACTTC.

J is TRBJ2-3 and V is TRBV7-2; D not certain. This CDR3 is 16 amino acids long. Germline loops: CDR1 SGHTA, CDR2 FQGNSA. Trimming shortened V by 2 bases and J by 4 bases, and 16 bases separated the two germline ends. In nucleotides, the CDR3 is TGTGCCAGCAGCTTAAGGGTTTCCCAATTCGCAGATACGCAGTATTTT. It is translated as CASSLRVSQFADTQYF.